Presented here are 4 T cell receptor beta chains from one specimen sequenced in a study of T-cell reconstitution after alpha-beta-depleted transplantation in children. TCRbeta library preparation incorporated unique molecular identifiers. MiXCR, applied by TCRdb to the PCR reads, yields one record per CDR3 protein. The sample carries some 120,000 distinct CDR3 sequences, about 9.3% recorded once. This material consisted of PBMCs, taken before TCRalphabeta/CD19-depleted stem cell transplant. The receptors originated from a boy aged 2 to 10 with acute lymphoblastic leukemia, due to receive a stem cell transplant.

In its sample, this clonotype was seen many times. This chain links TRBV7-8 with TRBJ2-7, with 9 bases that match TRBD2. CDR3 length: 14 residues. Per the germline V gene, CDR1 is SGHVS and CDR2 is FQNEAQ. The trim removed 5 bases at V and 0 bases at J, leaving 2 bases unmatched. CDR3 DNA: TGTGCCAGCAGCGTTAGCGGGAGCTCCTACGAGCAGTACTTC. This sequence encodes CASSVSGSSYEQYF.

The table lists this clonotype with many counts. The V and J genes are TRBV12-3 or TRBV12-4 and TRBJ2-3; D is unclear. V gave up 5 bases and J gave up 1 base, with 10 bases separating them. The CDR3 has 14 residues. The CDR3 DNA sequence: TGTGCCAGCAGTCCTCACAGCGGCACAGATACGCAGTATTTT. Its translation is CASSPHSGTDTQYF.

The genes are TRBV28 and TRBJ2-7, with 10 bases matching TRBD2. Per the germline V gene, CDR1 is MDHEN and CDR2 is SYDVKM. The CDR3 spans 16 residues. Losses at the gene ends were 3 bases for V and 5 bases for J; bases not matched to a gene: 10. CDR3 region: CASSFPSGRALDEQYF. CDR3 DNA sequence: TGTGCCAGCAGTTTCCCCAGCGGGAGGGCCCTCGACGAGCAGTACTTC.

This clonotype has a handful of counts. The V gene is TRBV7-8, the J gene TRBJ2-1, with TRBD2 matching 7 bases. The length of the CDR3 is 15 residues. Germline V CDR1 and CDR2: SGHVS, FQNEAQ. Trimming cost V 3 bases and J 7 bases; bases outside gene matches: 9. The CDR3 DNA follows: TGTGCCAGCAGCTTCGTTCTAGCGGAGGGGAATGAGCAGTTCTTC. Translated: CASSFVLAEGNEQFF.